This T cell receptor beta chain originates from a study of control samples from healthy donors and cancer patients. The germline gives CDR1 KGHDR, CDR2 SFDVKD. The CDR3 loop spans 14 amino acids. Trimming shortened V by 3 bases and J by 4 bases, and 9 bases separated the two germline ends. Measured with immunoSEQ multiplex PCR; TCRdb has only the in-frame clones, and not every one. The profile shows 90,000 to 100,000 clones, about 81% of them singletons. This chain connects TRBV24-1 to TRBJ2-1, with unresolved D. Material for sequencing was PBMCs. The receptor was derived from a man in his 70s with lung cancer. CDR3 sequence: CATSDRGAYNEQFF. CDR3 in DNA: TGTGCCACCAGTGATCGAGGCGCTTACAATGAGCAGTTCTTC.